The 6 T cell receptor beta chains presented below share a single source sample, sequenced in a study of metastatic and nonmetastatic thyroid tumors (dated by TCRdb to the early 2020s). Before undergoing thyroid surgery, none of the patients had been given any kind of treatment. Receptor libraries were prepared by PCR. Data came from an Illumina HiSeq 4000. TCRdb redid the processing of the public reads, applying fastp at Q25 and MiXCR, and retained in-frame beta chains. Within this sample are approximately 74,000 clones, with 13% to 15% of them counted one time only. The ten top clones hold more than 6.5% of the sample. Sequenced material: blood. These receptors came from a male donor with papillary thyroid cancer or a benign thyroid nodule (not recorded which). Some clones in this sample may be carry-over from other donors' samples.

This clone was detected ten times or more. The CDR3 sequence is CASSPPGGASTGELFF. The CDR3 DNA reads as TGTGCCAGCAGCCCGCCGGGAGGGGCAAGCACCGGGGAGCTGTTTTTT. The rearrangement joins TRBV14 to TRBJ2-2, with TRBD2 identical over 8 bases. CDR1 SGHDN and CDR2 FVKESK come from the germline V gene. The CDR3 spans 16 residues. With V trimmed by 4 bases and J by 4 bases, 8 bases remained unmatched. The variable domain in full, completed from reference TRBV14 and TRBJ2-2, reads EAGVTQFPSHSVIEKGQTVTLRCDPISGHDNLYWYRRVMGKEIKFLLHFVKESKQDESGMPNNRFLAERTGGTYSTLKVQPAELEDSGVYFCASSPPGGASTGELFFGEGSRLTVL.

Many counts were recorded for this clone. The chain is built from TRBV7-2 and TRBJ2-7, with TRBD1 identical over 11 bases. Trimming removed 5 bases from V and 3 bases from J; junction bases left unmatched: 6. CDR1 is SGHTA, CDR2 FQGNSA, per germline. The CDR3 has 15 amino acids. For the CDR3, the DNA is TGTGCCAGCAGCCCCAGGGACAGGGGGGACTACGAGCAGTACTTC. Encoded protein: CASSPRDRGDYEQYF.

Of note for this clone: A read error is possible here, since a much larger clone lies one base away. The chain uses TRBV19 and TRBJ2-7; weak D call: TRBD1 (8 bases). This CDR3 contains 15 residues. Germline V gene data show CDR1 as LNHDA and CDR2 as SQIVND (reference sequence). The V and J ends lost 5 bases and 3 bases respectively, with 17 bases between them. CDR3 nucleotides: TGTGCCAGTAGTCCCACAGGGGGGGAAGGCTACGAGCAGTACTTC. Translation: CASSPTGGEGYEQYF.

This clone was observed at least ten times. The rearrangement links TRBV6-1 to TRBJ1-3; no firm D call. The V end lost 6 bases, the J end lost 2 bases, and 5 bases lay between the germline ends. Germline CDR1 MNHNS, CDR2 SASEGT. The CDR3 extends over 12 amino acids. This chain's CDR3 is CASRSTGNTIYF. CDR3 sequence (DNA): TGTGCCAGCAGGTCCACTGGAAACACCATATATTTT.

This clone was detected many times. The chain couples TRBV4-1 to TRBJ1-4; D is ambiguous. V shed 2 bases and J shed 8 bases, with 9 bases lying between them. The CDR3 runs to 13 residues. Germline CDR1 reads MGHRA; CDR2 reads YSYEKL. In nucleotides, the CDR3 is TGCGCCAGCAGCCAATTGCGGAGCGAAAAACTGTTTTTT. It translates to CASSQLRSEKLFF.

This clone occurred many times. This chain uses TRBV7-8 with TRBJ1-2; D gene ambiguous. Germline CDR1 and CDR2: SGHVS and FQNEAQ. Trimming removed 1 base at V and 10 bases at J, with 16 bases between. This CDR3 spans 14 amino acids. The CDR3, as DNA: TGTGCCAGCAGCTTAGTGGGATTACGGGATGACTACACCTTC. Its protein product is CASSLVGLRDDYTF.